The 14 T cell receptor beta chains below all came from one sample that was sequenced in a study of blood T cell repertoires in COVID-19 (dated by TCRdb to about 2020). The library was built by means of the immunoSEQ multiplex PCR assay. TCRdb took this table from immuneACCESS and kept in-frame rearrangements with V and J called. Such tables lack part of the clones; where checked against another copy, unresolved V genes explain under half of the gap, and the rest is unexplained. Counted in this sample were fewer than 200,000 clones; approximately 83% of them appeared once. Around 9.9% of the sample belongs to the ten largest clones. Material for sequencing was peripheral blood. These TCRs come from a man between 65 and 85 years old with active or convalescent COVID-19.

This clone has just a few counts. The chain carries TRBV4-1 and TRBJ1-1; weak D call: TRBD1 (6 bases). Germline V gene lookup returns CDR1 MGHRA and CDR2 YSYEKL. V lost 2 bases and J 1 base, leaving 11 bases between the germline ends. The CDR3 has 15 amino acids. The CDR3 DNA follows: TGCGCCAGCAGCCAATACGGGACATCGAACACTGAAGCTTTCTTT. Protein: CASSQYGTSNTEAFF.

V gene TRBV11-2 combines with J gene TRBJ1-2; perhaps TRBD1 as D (5 bases). V lost 3 bases and J lost 2, with 10 bases in between. The CDR3 is made up of 14 amino acids. Per germline, CDR1 SGHAT and CDR2 FQNNGV. The CDR3 bases are TGTGCCAGCAGCTTGAGCCCAGGGAACTATGGCTACACCTTC. Translated, it gives CASSLSPGNYGYTF.

The rearrangement joins TRBV7-9 to TRBJ2-7; a possible D gene is TRBD2 (6 bases). The CDR3 is 13 residues long. Deletions cut 6 bases from V and 3 bases from J, with 12 bases between. Germline-derived CDR1 and CDR2 are SEHNR and FQNEAQ (reference sequence). CDR3 bases: TGTGCCAGCAGTTCCGGGACTCTCTACGAGCAGTACTTC. It yields the protein CASSSGTLYEQYF.

The chain recombines TRBV19 with TRBJ1-6; D is ambiguous. Germline V gives CDR1 LNHDA, CDR2 SQIVND (reference sequence). Between the trimmed V and J ends, which lost 1 base and 8 bases, there was a span of 3 bases. The CDR3 is made up of 12 amino acids. CDR3 sequence (DNA): TGTGCCAGTAGTATAGCCGATTCACCCCTCCACTTT. This gives the protein CASSIADSPLHF.

This chain joins TRBV5-4 and TRBJ2-3, with 11 positions matching TRBD2. The CDR3 loop spans 15 amino acids. The V gene's germline CDR1 is SGHNT and CDR2 YYREEE (reference sequence). V dropped 4 bases and J dropped 2; count of bases not matched to a gene: 3. This CDR3 is CASSRLAGTTDTQYF. The DNA for the CDR3 is TGTGCCAGCAGCCGACTAGCGGGGACCACAGATACGCAGTATTTT.

CDR3 residues: CAISESRRQSHDNYGYTF. The DNA of the CDR3 is TGTGCCATCAGTGAGTCCCGTCGACAGTCCCATGATAACTATGGCTACACCTTC. The chain recombines TRBV10-3 with TRBJ1-2; a possible D gene is TRBD1 (5 bases). With 0 bases removed from V and 1 base from J, the gap between germline ends came to 18 bases. CDR3 length: 18 amino acids. In germline, CDR1 is ENHRY, CDR2 SYGVKD.

In its sample, this clone was seen a few times. This chain links TRBV28 with TRBJ1-2; 7 bases align to TRBD1. V shed 2 bases and J 4 bases; nucleotides not matched to a gene: 7. This CDR3 region has 15 residues. CDR1 and CDR2 from the germline V gene are MDHEN and SYDVKM. For the CDR3, the DNA is TGTGCCAGCAGTTTACTAGGGGGCGACGGCTATGGCTACACCTTC. This gives the protein CASSLLGGDGYGYTF.

This chain joins TRBV28 and TRBJ2-2; 7 positions agree with TRBD2. With V trimmed by 6 bases and J by 4 bases, 2 bases remained unmatched. Germline V gene data show CDR1 as MDHEN and CDR2 as SYDVKM. The CDR3 has 13 residues. In nucleotides, the CDR3 is TGTGCCAGCAGCCAGCGGGGCACCGGGGAGCTGTTTTTT. Amino acid sequence: CASSQRGTGELFF.

This chain uses TRBV7-2 with TRBJ1-1; D ambiguous. CDR1 and CDR2 from the germline V gene are SGHTA and FQGNSA. The CDR3 has 13 amino acids. V lost 2 bases and J 7 bases, leaving 11 bases between the germline ends. The CDR3 reads CASSLRAEGEAFF. For the CDR3, the DNA is TGTGCCAGCAGCTTAAGGGCGGAGGGTGAAGCTTTCTTT.

The chain joins TRBV9 to TRBJ1-1; D might be TRBD1 (5 bases). The length of the CDR3 is 14 residues. The V end was cut by 3 bases, the J end by 1 base, with 10 bases between. Germline V gene sequence: CDR1 SGDLS, CDR2 YYNGEE. The CDR3 reads CASSGRQTNTEAFF. CDR3 DNA: TGTGCCAGCAGCGGACGACAGACGAACACTGAAGCTTTCTTT.

This chain joins TRBV5-1 and TRBJ1-1; TRBD1 aligns across 11 bases. Germline-derived CDR1 and CDR2 are SGHRS and YFSETQ. This CDR3 has 17 amino acids. The J segment lost 5 bases and the V segment lost 4 bases, leaving 13 bases of the junction unmatched. CDR3 in amino acids: CASSGGQGAPFRTEAFF. CDR3 coding DNA: TGCGCCAGCAGCGGTGGACAGGGGGCCCCATTTAGGACTGAAGCTTTCTTT.

The V gene is TRBV30, the J gene TRBJ2-1; 8 positions match TRBD1. V gave up 2 bases and J gave up 4 bases; unmatched junction bases: 4. CDR1 is GTSNPN and CDR2 is SVGIG in the germline V gene (reference sequence). The CDR3 covers 14 residues. The CDR3 sequence is CAWSRTGLYNEQFF. For the CDR3, the DNA is TGTGCCTGGAGTAGGACAGGGCTTTACAATGAGCAGTTCTTC.

The genes are TRBV5-4 and TRBJ2-7, with TRBD1 identical over 8 bases. Per germline, CDR1 SGHNT and CDR2 YYREEE (reference sequence). This CDR3 region has 15 residues. Trimming at V came to 4 bases and at J to 6 bases, leaving 12 bases not matched to a gene. The CDR3 loop is CASSRDRFRMLEQYF. The DNA for the CDR3 is TGTGCCAGCAGCCGGGACAGGTTTAGGATGCTCGAGCAGTACTTC.

This clone came up once. Other DNA sequences of this sample code for an identical CDR3. The chain employs TRBV6-5 and TRBJ2-7; 7 bases map to TRBD1. CDR1 and CDR2 from the germline V gene are MNHEY and SVGAGI. The length of the CDR3 is 13 residues. With V trimmed by 6 bases and J by 0 bases, 2 bases remained unmatched. The CDR3 is CASRRDSSYEQYF. The CDR3 DNA sequence: TGTGCCAGCAGGAGGGACAGCTCCTACGAGCAGTACTTC.